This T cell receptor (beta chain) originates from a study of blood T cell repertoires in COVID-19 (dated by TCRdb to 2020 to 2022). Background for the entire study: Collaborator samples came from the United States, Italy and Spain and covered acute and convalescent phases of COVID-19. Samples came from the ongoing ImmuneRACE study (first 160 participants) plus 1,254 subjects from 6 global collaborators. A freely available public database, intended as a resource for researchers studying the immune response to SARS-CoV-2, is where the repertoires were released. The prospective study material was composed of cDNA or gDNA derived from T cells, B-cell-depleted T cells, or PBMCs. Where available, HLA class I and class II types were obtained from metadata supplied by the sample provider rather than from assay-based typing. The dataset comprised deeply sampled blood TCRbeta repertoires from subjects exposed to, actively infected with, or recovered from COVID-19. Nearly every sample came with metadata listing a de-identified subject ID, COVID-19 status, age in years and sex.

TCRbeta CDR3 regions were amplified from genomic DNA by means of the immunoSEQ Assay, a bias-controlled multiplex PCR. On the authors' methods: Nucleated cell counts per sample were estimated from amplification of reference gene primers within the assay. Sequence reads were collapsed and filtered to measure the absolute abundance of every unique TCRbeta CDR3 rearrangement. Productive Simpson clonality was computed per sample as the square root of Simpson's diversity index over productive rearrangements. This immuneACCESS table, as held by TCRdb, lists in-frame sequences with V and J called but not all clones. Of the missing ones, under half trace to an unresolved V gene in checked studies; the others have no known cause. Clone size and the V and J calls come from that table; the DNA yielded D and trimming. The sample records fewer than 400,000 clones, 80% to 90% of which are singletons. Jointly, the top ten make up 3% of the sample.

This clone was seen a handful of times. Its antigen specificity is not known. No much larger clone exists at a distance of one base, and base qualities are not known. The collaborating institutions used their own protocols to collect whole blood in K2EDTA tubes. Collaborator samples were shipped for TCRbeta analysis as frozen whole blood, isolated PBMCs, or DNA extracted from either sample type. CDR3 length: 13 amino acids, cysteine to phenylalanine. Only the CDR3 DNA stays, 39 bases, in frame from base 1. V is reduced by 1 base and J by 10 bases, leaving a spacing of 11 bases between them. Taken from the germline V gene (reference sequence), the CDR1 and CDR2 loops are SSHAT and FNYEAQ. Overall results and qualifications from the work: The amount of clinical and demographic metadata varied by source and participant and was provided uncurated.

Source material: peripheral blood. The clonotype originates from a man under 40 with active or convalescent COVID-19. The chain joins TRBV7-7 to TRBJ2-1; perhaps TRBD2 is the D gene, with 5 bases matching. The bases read TGTGCCAGCAGCTTAGGTCTAGCCCAAGAGCAGTTCTTC. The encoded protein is CASSLGLAQEQFF.